The 17 T cell receptor beta chains presented below share a single source sample, sequenced in a study of CD8 T cells in ankylosing spondylitis (dated by TCRdb to about 2017). The investigation overall reported the following: A TCR beta motif made up of roughly eight highly homologous amino acid variants appeared to be characteristic of blood from ankylosing spondylitis patients.

Preparation of the library involved 5' RACE. The sample was run on an Illumina HiSeq 2500. In-frame beta chains were kept once TCRdb had trimmed the public reads at Q25 with fastp and called clones with MiXCR. For every CDR3 protein sequence, its rows merge into one entry that carries the most common genes and DNA. This sample is represented by fewer than 550,000 distinct CDR3 sequences; under 5.5% of them were singletons. The ten largest clones capture around 3.5% of the sample. Their cognate antigens are unknown. The sequencing sample was made of blood, either unsorted or a sorted T cell fraction (not recorded which). The receptors originated from a male donor with ankylosing spondylitis.

This clonotype was recorded many times. The rearrangement links TRBV7-2 to TRBJ1-1; D is unclear. The V gene's germline CDR1 is SGHTA and CDR2 FQGNSA. The CDR3 length is 13 residues. Deletions cut 0 bases from V and 3 bases from J, with 5 bases between. The CDR3 is CASSLALDTEAFF. In DNA form, the CDR3 reads TGTGCCAGCAGCTTAGCGCTGGACACTGAAGCTTTCTTT.

This clonotype has ten or more counts. The rearrangement links TRBV3-1 to TRBJ1-2, with unresolved D. This CDR3 is built from 13 residues. V dropped 6 bases and J dropped 3 bases, with 11 bases sitting between them. Germline V gene sequence: CDR1 LGHDT, CDR2 YNNKEL (reference sequence). CDR3 bases: TGTGCCAGCAGTAATCGGGGATACTATGGCTACACCTTC. Translating it yields CASSNRGYYGYTF.

This clonotype came up a few times. The V call is TRBV29-1, the J call TRBJ2-7; tentatively, D is TRBD2 (5 bases). V was trimmed by 5 bases and J by 3 bases, leaving 14 bases between them. CDR3 length equals 13 residues. Per germline, CDR1 SQVTM and CDR2 ANQGSEA. The CDR3 spells CSVRGGSGYEQYF. CDR3 nucleotides: TGCAGCGTTCGAGGAGGTTCGGGCTACGAGCAGTACTTC.

This clonotype was counted at least ten times. V and J are TRBV4-3 and TRBJ1-2, with 9 bases fitting TRBD1. Trimming cost V 4 bases and J 5 bases; bases outside gene matches: 8. The CDR3 is 15 residues long. CDR1 LGHNA and CDR2 YSLEER come from the germline V gene. CDR3 bases: TGCGCCAGCAGCCGAGACTACAGGGGGCCATATGGCTACACCTTC. Translating it yields CASSRDYRGPYGYTF.

This clonotype was detected ten times or more. The chain combines TRBV10-3 with TRBJ2-2; D possibly uses TRBD1 or TRBD2 (6 bases each). The CDR3 covers 14 residues. The germline CDR1 and CDR2 sequences are ENHRY and SYGVKD. V dropped 11 bases and J dropped 0 bases, with 13 bases sitting between them. CDR3 DNA sequence: TGTGCCTCCTGCGGGACAACGAACACCGGGGAGCTGTTTTTT. Protein sequence: CASCGTTNTGELFF.

The chain uses TRBV11-2 and TRBJ2-1; D unresolved. The CDR3 length is 16 residues. Germline values: CDR1 SGHAT, CDR2 FQNNGV. Between the trimmed V and J ends, which lost 4 bases and 1 base, there was a span of 14 bases. This CDR3 reads CASSSQAWGSYNEQFF. The CDR3 DNA follows: TGTGCCAGCAGCTCCCAAGCTTGGGGTTCCTACAATGAGCAGTTCTTC.

This clonotype was recorded at least ten times. CDR3 region: CASSLGQGGLTNEKLFF. Here the CDR3 DNA reads TGTGCCAGCAGCCTGGGACAGGGAGGATTGACTAATGAAAAACTGTTTTTT. This rearrangement joins TRBV7-9 to TRBJ1-4; 9 bases agree with TRBD1. CDR1 and CDR2 (germline): SEHNR, FQNEAQ (reference sequence). V was pared by 5 bases and J by 2 bases, with 9 bases of the junction left unmatched. The CDR3 loop spans 17 amino acids.

This clonotype was seen repeatedly, ten times or more. CDR3 sequence reads: CASSRAVAGGSDTQYF. The CDR3 DNA reads TGCGCCAGCAGCCGAGCAGTAGCGGGAGGATCAGATACGCAGTATTTT. The chain links TRBV4-3 to TRBJ2-3; 10 positions match TRBD2. The CDR3 is made up of 16 amino acids. Trimming at V came to 4 bases and at J to 4 bases, leaving 8 bases not matched to a gene. Germline CDR1 reads LGHNA; CDR2 reads YSLEER.

This clonotype was seen at least ten times. The chain has TRBV24-1 and TRBJ2-1, with D perhaps being TRBD1 or TRBD2 (5 bases each). V lost 7 bases, J lost 4 bases, and 16 bases lay in between. Germline CDR1 and CDR2: KGHDR and SFDVKD. The CDR3 contains 15 residues. In DNA form, the CDR3 reads TGTGCCACCAGAGCCGGGACGGATGTTTACAATGAGCAGTTCTTC. Encoded protein: CATRAGTDVYNEQFF.

This clonotype was counted ten times or more. The genes are TRBV2 and TRBJ2-4; D remains ambiguous. Germline V gene sequence: CDR1 SNHLY, CDR2 FYNNEI. This CDR3 has 16 residues. V was clipped by 4 bases and J by 1 base, with 14 bases between them. The CDR3 spells CASSGAQLLAKNIQYF. The CDR3 DNA reads TGTGCCAGCAGTGGTGCTCAGCTCCTGGCCAAAAACATTCAGTACTTC.

The J gene is TRBJ1-2, the V gene TRBV5-1; D unresolved. Germline V CDR1 and CDR2: SGHRS, YFSETQ. This CDR3 is built from 14 residues. Trimming stripped 4 bases from V and 2 bases from J, with 12 bases between. CDR3 sequence reads: CASSPLTENYGYTF. CDR3 nucleotide sequence: TGCGCCAGCAGCCCGTTGACGGAGAACTATGGCTACACCTTC. The complete variable domain, with remaining parts taken from reference TRBV5-1 and TRBJ1-2, reads KAGVTQTPRYLIKTRGQQVTLSCSPISGHRSVSWYQQTPGQGLQFLFEYFSETQRNKGNFPGRFSGRQFSNSRSEMNVSTLELGDSALYLCASSPLTENYGYTFGSGTRLTVV.

This clonotype was seen repeatedly, ten times or more. In DNA form, the CDR3 reads TGTGCCAGCAGCCCTAGCACAGATACGCAGTATTTT. Translation: CASSPSTDTQYF. The rearrangement links TRBV18 to TRBJ2-3; D ambiguous. The CDR3 totals 12 residues. Germline values: CDR1 KGHSH, CDR2 LQKENI. The V end was cut by 8 bases, the J end by 0 bases, with 6 bases between.

In this sample, this clonotype turned up many times. The chain employs TRBV12-3 or TRBV12-4 and TRBJ2-2; 7 nucleotides agree with TRBD1. J was trimmed by 4 bases and V by 6 bases; bases with no gene match: 5. The CDR3 runs to 14 residues. Here the CDR3 reads CASSFRDSTGELFF. CDR3 DNA: TGTGCCAGCAGCTTCCGGGACAGCACCGGGGAGCTGTTTTTT.

This clonotype was seen just once. Given a much more abundant clone one base away, this may be a read error. The chain links TRBV27 to TRBJ2-1; TRBD2 aligns across 8 bases. The V gene end was trimmed by 4 bases and the J gene end by 4 bases; junction bases not matched to a gene: 9. The germline CDR1 and CDR2 sequences are MNHEY and SMNVEV (reference sequence). The CDR3 consists of 16 residues. The CDR3 bases are TGTGCCAGCAGTTATACAGCGGGAGAGTCTTACAATGAGCAGTTCTTC. Encoded protein: CASSYTAGESYNEQFF.

This clonotype was recorded many times. The chain recombines TRBV20-1 with TRBJ1-5, with D possibly TRBD1 on 5 matching bases. Looked up from germline, CDR1 is DFQATT and CDR2 is SNEGSKA (reference sequence). The CDR3 is made up of 12 amino acids. V lost 2 bases and J lost 7, with 9 bases in between. CDR3 loop: CSARRDSQPQHF. The CDR3 nucleotides read TGCAGTGCTAGACGAGACAGCCAGCCCCAGCATTTT.

This clonotype was found many times. The chain carries TRBV6-1 and TRBJ2-5; 8 bases match TRBD2. Losses at the gene ends were 6 bases for V and 3 bases for J; bases not matched to a gene: 9. This CDR3 spans 15 amino acids. The germline V gene has CDR1 MNHNS and CDR2 SASEGT. CDR3 nucleotides: TGTGCCAGCAGCCCCGGGAGCGGGGGTGAAGAGACCCAGTACTTC. This translates into CASSPGSGGEETQYF.

This clonotype was seen many times. This sequence joins TRBV7-2 and TRBJ1-1, with no clear D. In germline, CDR1 is SGHTA, CDR2 FQGNSA. This CDR3 has 14 amino acids. Trimming shortened V by 3 bases and J by 1 base, and 9 bases separated the two germline ends. CDR3: CASSFGRRNTEAFF. The CDR3 region has the DNA TGTGCCAGCAGCTTCGGGAGGCGGAACACTGAAGCTTTCTTT.